These 28 T cell receptor beta chains originate from one sample sequenced in a study of graft-versus-host responses after intestinal transplantation. Sequencing used immunoSEQ multiplex PCR; TCRdb keeps in-frame clones, though not all of them. The repertoire consists of roughly 120,000 clones, with around 92% occurring once and the leading ten covering under 1.5%. Antigen specificity for these receptors is unknown. The material was unstimulated CD8+ T cells sorted from spleen or lymph node cells, obtained before transplant. These receptors were obtained from a human donor who was the organ donor for an intestinal transplant.

The chain recombines TRBV5-1 with TRBJ2-1; weak D call: TRBD2 (6 bases). This CDR3 has 16 residues. Per germline, CDR1 SGHRS and CDR2 YFSETQ. The ends were cut back, 1 base at V and 5 bases at J, with 16 bases in the middle. CDR3 protein: CASSLFSGGPNNEQFF. The DNA for the CDR3 is TGCGCCAGCAGCTTGTTTAGCGGAGGACCCAACAATGAGCAGTTCTTC.

This clone was counted only a few times. The genes are TRBV19 and TRBJ2-2; D call uncertain. V lost 8 bases, J lost 3 bases, and 7 bases lay in between. The CDR3 consists of 12 residues. The V gene's germline CDR1 is LNHDA and CDR2 SQIVND (reference sequence). Written as DNA, the CDR3 is TGTGCCAGTCTACAAGACACCGGGGAGCTGTTTTTT. Encoded protein: CASLQDTGELFF.

The CDR3 here is CASSQWGANTEAFF. The CDR3 bases are TGCGCCAGCAGCCAATGGGGAGCGAACACTGAAGCTTTCTTT. J is TRBJ1-1 and V is TRBV4-3; D gene uncertain. The CDR3 length is 14 residues. Germline CDR1 reads LGHNA; CDR2 reads YSLEER. V lost 2 bases and J 1 base, leaving 8 bases between the germline ends.

The rearrangement links TRBV9 to TRBJ2-2; 10 bases are a match to TRBD2. Germline CDR1 SGDLS, CDR2 YYNGEE. The trim removed 3 bases at V and 3 bases at J, leaving 5 bases unmatched. The CDR3 extends over 16 amino acids. For the CDR3, the DNA is TGTGCCAGCAGCGCCCGGACTAGCGGAGACACCGGGGAGCTGTTTTTT. Protein product: CASSARTSGDTGELFF. Supplemented by reference TRBV9 and TRBJ2-2, the full variable domain reads DSGVTQTPKHLITATGQRVTLRCSPRSGDLSVYWYQQSLDQGLQFLIQYYNGEERAKGNILERFSAQQFPDLHSELNLSSLELGDSALYFCASSARTSGDTGELFFGEGSRLTVL.

The rearrangement links TRBV28 to TRBJ2-3; 7 nucleotides match TRBD2. The CDR3 is made up of 19 amino acids. Germline lookup yields CDR1 MDHEN and CDR2 SYDVKM. V was clipped by 2 bases and J by 0 bases; unmatched bases: 14. The CDR3 sequence: CASSLLGGGPPSSTDTQYF. In DNA, the CDR3 is TGTGCCAGCAGTTTACTCGGGGGAGGGCCCCCCAGTAGCACAGATACGCAGTATTTT.

The chain combines TRBV19 with TRBJ2-6; D possibly corresponds to TRBD2 (5 bases). This CDR3 has 15 amino acids. Trimming stripped 3 bases from V and 3 bases from J, with 9 bases between. The germline V gene encodes CDR1 LNHDA and CDR2 SQIVND (reference sequence). The DNA for the CDR3 is TGTGCCAGTAGTATGCCAGGACTTGGGGCCAACGTCCTGACTTTC. Translating gives CASSMPGLGANVLTF. Supplemented by reference TRBV19 and TRBJ2-6, the full variable domain reads DGGITQSPKYLFRKEGQNVTLSCEQNLNHDAMYWYRQDPGQGLRLIYYSQIVNDFQKGDIAEGYSVSREKKESFPLTVTSAQKNPTAFYLCASSMPGLGANVLTFGAGSRLTVL.

V and J are TRBV29-1 and TRBJ1-2, with no clear D. Trimming cost V 1 base and J 6 bases, with 15 bases left between them. Germline assignment: CDR1 SQVTM and CDR2 ANQGSEA. The CDR3 sequence is 14 residues long. CDR3 residues: CSVEGALEGNGYTF. CDR3 DNA: TGCAGCGTTGAAGGGGCCCTTGAGGGTAATGGCTACACCTTC. Variable domain in full (rest from reference TRBV29-1 and TRBJ1-2): SAVISQKPSRDICQRGTSLTIQCQVDSQVTMMFWYRQQPGQSLTLIATANQGSEATYESGFVIDKFPISRPNLTFSTLTVSNMSPEDSSIYLCSVEGALEGNGYTFGSGTRLTVV.

This rearrangement joins TRBV27 to TRBJ2-7, with 9 bases that match TRBD1. V lost 6 bases and J lost 2; bases outside the gene matches: 5. CDR3 length equals 14 residues. Germline loops: CDR1 MNHEY, CDR2 SMNVEV (reference sequence). This chain's CDR3 is CASSVTGGAYEQYF. In DNA, the CDR3 is TGTGCCAGCAGCGTGACAGGGGGGGCCTACGAGCAGTACTTC.

The gene calls are TRBV13 and TRBJ2-7, with TRBD1 identical over 8 bases. CDR1 is PRHDT, CDR2 FYEKMQ, per germline (reference sequence). V gave up 5 bases and J gave up 3 bases; unmatched junction bases: 9. CDR3 size: 15 residues. The CDR3 nucleotides read TGTGCCAGCAGCGTTACAGGACAGGGAAGCTACGAGCAGTACTTC. Its translation: CASSVTGQGSYEQYF. The full variable domain, in which reference TRBV13 and TRBJ2-7 provide the parts outside the CDR3, is AAGVIQSPRHLIKEKRETATLKCYPIPRHDTVYWYQQGPGQDPQFLISFYEKMQSDKGSIPDRFSAQQFSDYHSELNMSSLELGDSALYFCASSVTGQGSYEQYFGPGTRLTVT.

The chain joins TRBV18 to TRBJ2-2, with D possibly being TRBD1 (6 bases). V dropped 0 bases and J dropped 5 bases, with 16 bases sitting between them. The CDR3 runs 17 residues. In germline, CDR1 is KGHSH, CDR2 LQKENI. In DNA, the CDR3 is TGTGCCAGCTCACCACCCCAGGGGCAACGCGTTACCGGGGAGCTGTTTTTT. It is translated as CASSPPQGQRVTGELFF.

The rearrangement uses TRBV7-9 and TRBJ2-7; 13 nucleotides line up with TRBD2. Unmatched junction bases numbered 12, after V lost 5 bases and J lost 2 bases. This CDR3 comprises 18 residues. CDR1 is SEHNR, CDR2 FQNEAQ, per germline (reference sequence). CDR3 region: CASSPSGGTSGNPYEQYF. CDR3 nucleotides: TGTGCCAGCAGCCCTAGCGGGGGGACTAGCGGGAATCCCTACGAGCAGTACTTC.

This sequence joins TRBV18 and TRBJ2-2; perhaps TRBD1 as D (5 bases). This CDR3 has 17 amino acids. CDR1 KGHSH and CDR2 LQKENI come from the germline V gene. Trimming took 0 bases from V and 5 from J, leaving 16 bases between them. CDR3 in amino acids: CASSPPAGLPRTGELFF. The CDR3 DNA is TGTGCCAGCTCACCACCGGCAGGGCTCCCCCGAACCGGGGAGCTGTTTTTT.

This clone has just one count. The J gene is TRBJ2-2, the V gene TRBV4-2; no definite D call. This CDR3 comprises 13 residues. The germline CDR1 and CDR2 sequences are LGHNA and YNFKEQ. V was clipped by 5 bases and J by 8 bases, with 12 bases between them. In DNA form, the CDR3 reads TGTGCCAGCAGCGGAAACTCAGCTGGGGAGCTGTTTTTT. It is translated as CASSGNSAGELFF.

The chain recombines TRBV5-4 with TRBJ2-1; perhaps TRBD2 as D (6 bases). Per the germline V gene, CDR1 is SGHNT and CDR2 is YYREEE (reference sequence). There are 14 residues in the CDR3. Trimming shortened V by 4 bases and J by 7 bases, and 15 bases separated the two germline ends. CDR3 sequence reads: CASSNSGTPNEQFF. The CDR3 DNA sequence: TGTGCCAGCAGCAATTCCGGGACTCCTAATGAGCAGTTCTTC.

This chain links TRBV5-1 with TRBJ2-7; no clear D gene. Trimming took 4 bases from V and 4 from J, leaving 6 bases between them. Germline V lookup: CDR1 SGHRS, CDR2 YFSETQ. This CDR3 comprises 11 residues. The CDR3 loop is CASSNNYEQYF. The CDR3 bases are TGCGCCAGCAGCAACAATTACGAGCAGTACTTC. Complete variable domain (other parts from reference TRBV5-1 and TRBJ2-7): KAGVTQTPRYLIKTRGQQVTLSCSPISGHRSVSWYQQTPGQGLQFLFEYFSETQRNKGNFPGRFSGRQFSNSRSEMNVSTLELGDSALYLCASSNNYEQYFGPGTRLTVT.

The rearrangement links TRBV12-2 to TRBJ2-7. TRBV12-2 is classified as a pseudogene. This CDR3 is built from 15 residues. The CDR3 loop reads CASRRHRDRYYEQYF. The DNA of the CDR3 is TGTGCAAGTCGCCGGCATAGGGACCGCTACTACGAGCAGTACTTC.

The chain carries TRBV6-1 and TRBJ2-7; a weak D match, TRBD1 (6 bases). Germline assignment: CDR1 MNHNS and CDR2 SASEGT. V was cut by 7 bases and J by 12 bases, with 16 bases left in between. The CDR3 length is 11 residues. The CDR3 region is CASTLQGLGYF. The CDR3 region has the DNA TGTGCCAGCACCTTACAGGGCCTGGGGTACTTC.

This clone was observed once. The V gene is TRBV6-1, the J gene TRBJ2-7; D perhaps matches TRBD1 (6 bases). The ends were cut back, 8 bases at V and 0 bases at J, with 11 bases in the middle. Germline V gene lookup returns CDR1 MNHNS and CDR2 SASEGT. The CDR3 is 13 residues long. CDR3 residues: CASRQGSSYEQYF. The CDR3 DNA is TGTGCCAGCCGGCAGGGGAGCTCCTACGAGCAGTACTTC.

The chain links TRBV6-1 to TRBJ1-1; D gene unclear. Germline-derived CDR1 and CDR2 are MNHNS and SASEGT. The V and J ends lost 0 bases and 12 bases respectively, with 8 bases between them. The CDR3 consists of 11 residues. The CDR3 nucleotides read TGTGCCAGCAGTGAAGCCTTCCTGTCTTTCTTT. Encoded protein: CASSEAFLSFF.

The CDR3, as DNA: TGTGCCAGCAGTCTTATGTGGGACTTGGAGACCCAGTACTTC. This translates into CASSLMWDLETQYF. The rearrangement joins TRBV28 to TRBJ2-5; D possibly corresponds to TRBD2 (6 bases). Germline V gene data show CDR1 as MDHEN and CDR2 as SYDVKM. The V gene lost 5 bases and the J gene lost 5 bases, with 15 bases spanning the gap. The CDR3 is 14 amino acids.

This chain links TRBV6-6 with TRBJ1-1; D gene uncertain. There are 12 residues in the CDR3. V was pared by 4 bases and J by 1 base, with 4 bases between. Per the germline V gene, CDR1 is MNHNY and CDR2 is SVGAGI (reference sequence). The CDR3: CASSFENTEAFF. CDR3 sequence (DNA): TGTGCCAGCAGTTTCGAGAACACTGAAGCTTTCTTT.

V gene TRBV9 combines with J gene TRBJ1-5, with a possible D match to TRBD1 (5 bases). CDR1 is SGDLS, CDR2 YYNGEE, per germline. The ends were cut back, 4 bases at V and 5 bases at J, with 16 bases in the middle. CDR3 length: 15 residues. The DNA for the CDR3 is TGTGCCAGCAGCCATAACCCGGACACTGATCAGCCCCAGCATTTT. The encoded protein is CASSHNPDTDQPQHF.

The V and J genes are TRBV7-8 and TRBJ2-1; 12 positions agree with TRBD2. There are 16 residues in the CDR3. The germline CDR1 and CDR2 sequences are SGHVS and FQNEAQ. Losses at the gene ends were 5 bases for V and 7 bases for J; bases not matched to a gene: 9. The CDR3: CASSLPGLAGMNEQFF. The CDR3 nucleotides are TGTGCCAGCAGCCTACCCGGACTAGCGGGAATGAATGAGCAGTTCTTC.

The V call is TRBV11-2, the J call TRBJ2-1, with D uncertain. Germline loops: CDR1 SGHAT, CDR2 FQNNGV. V was shortened by 5 bases and J by 6 bases, with 11 bases between the two germline ends. This CDR3 has 13 amino acids. In DNA, the CDR3 is TGTGCCAGCAGCCCGACCCCAGCCAATGAGCAGTTCTTC. The encoded protein is CASSPTPANEQFF.

CDR3: CASSVVGTTYNEQFF. In nucleotides, the CDR3 is TGTGCCAGCAGTGTAGTCGGGACCACGTACAATGAGCAGTTCTTC. The rearrangement uses TRBV6-1 and TRBJ2-1; D possibly uses TRBD1 or TRBD2 (5 bases each). This CDR3 has 15 residues. The germline gives CDR1 MNHNS, CDR2 SASEGT. Trimming took off 4 bases at V and 4 bases at J, with 14 bases between the two ends.

The gene calls are TRBV7-8 and TRBJ1-1; D remains ambiguous. The V gene's germline CDR1 is SGHVS and CDR2 FQNEAQ. The V end was cut by 5 bases, the J end by 1 base, with 8 bases between. The CDR3 length is 13 residues. For the CDR3, the DNA is TGTGCCAGCAGCCTGGTCGAGAACACTGAAGCTTTCTTT. Translating it yields CASSLVENTEAFF.

This chain uses TRBV29-1 with TRBJ2-5; no clear D. V lost 4 bases and J lost 4, with 4 bases in between. CDR1 and CDR2 from the germline V gene are SQVTM and ANQGSEA. The CDR3 length is 10 residues. Here the CDR3 DNA reads TGCAGCGTTGCGGTAGAGACCCAGTACTTC. This codes for CSVAVETQYF.

This clone was seen a handful of times. V is TRBV6-1 and J is TRBJ2-1, with a tentative D call TRBD2 (6 bases). Trimming cost V 4 bases and J 3 bases, with 19 bases left between them. Germline V gene sequence: CDR1 MNHNS, CDR2 SASEGT. The CDR3 is made up of 17 amino acids. The chain's CDR3 is CASSGTGVEGLYNEQFF. CDR3 bases: TGTGCCAGCAGTGGGACGGGAGTGGAGGGCCTCTACAATGAGCAGTTCTTC.